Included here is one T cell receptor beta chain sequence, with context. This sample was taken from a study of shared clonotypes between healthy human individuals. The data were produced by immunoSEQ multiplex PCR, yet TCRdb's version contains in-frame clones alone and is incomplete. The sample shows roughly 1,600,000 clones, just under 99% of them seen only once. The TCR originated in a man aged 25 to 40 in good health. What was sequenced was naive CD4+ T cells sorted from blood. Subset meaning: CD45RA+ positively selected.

CDR3 loop: CASSPEGGAQFF. The CDR3 DNA follows: TGCGCCAGCAGCCCCGAGGGCGGGGCGCAGTTCTTC. V and J are TRBV5-1 and TRBJ2-1, with D possibly being TRBD2 (6 bases). The CDR3 is 12 residues long. Germline-derived CDR1 and CDR2 are SGHRS and YFSETQ. The ends were cut back, 4 bases at V and 12 bases at J, with 14 bases in the middle.